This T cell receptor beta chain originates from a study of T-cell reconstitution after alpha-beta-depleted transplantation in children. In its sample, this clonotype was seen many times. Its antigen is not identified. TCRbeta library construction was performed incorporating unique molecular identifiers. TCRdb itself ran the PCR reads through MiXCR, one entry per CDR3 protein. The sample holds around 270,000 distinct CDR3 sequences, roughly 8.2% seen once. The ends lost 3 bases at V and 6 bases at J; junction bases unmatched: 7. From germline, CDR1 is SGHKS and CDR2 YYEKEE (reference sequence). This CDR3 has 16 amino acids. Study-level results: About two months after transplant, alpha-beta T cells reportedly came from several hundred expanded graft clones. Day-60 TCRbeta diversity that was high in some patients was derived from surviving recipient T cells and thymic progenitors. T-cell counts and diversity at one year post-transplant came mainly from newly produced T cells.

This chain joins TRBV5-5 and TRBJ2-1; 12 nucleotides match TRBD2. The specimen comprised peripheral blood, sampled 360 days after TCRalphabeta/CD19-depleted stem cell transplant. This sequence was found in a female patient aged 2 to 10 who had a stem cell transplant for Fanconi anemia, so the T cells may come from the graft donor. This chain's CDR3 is CASSSYASGRGNEQFF. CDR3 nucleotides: TGTGCCAGCAGCTCCTACGCTAGCGGGAGGGGCAATGAGCAGTTCTTC.